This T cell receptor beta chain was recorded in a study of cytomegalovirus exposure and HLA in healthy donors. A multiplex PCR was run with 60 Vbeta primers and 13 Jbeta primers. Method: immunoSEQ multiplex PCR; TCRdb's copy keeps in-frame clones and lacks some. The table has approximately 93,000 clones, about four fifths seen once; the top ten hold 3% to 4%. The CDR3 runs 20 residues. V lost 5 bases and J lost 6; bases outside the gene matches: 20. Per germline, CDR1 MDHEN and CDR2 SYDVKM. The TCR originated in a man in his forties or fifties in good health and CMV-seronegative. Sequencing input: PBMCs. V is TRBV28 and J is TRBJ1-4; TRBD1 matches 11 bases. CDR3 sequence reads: CASSPPLDRGRERVHEKLFF. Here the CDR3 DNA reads TGTGCCAGCAGTCCACCCCTGGACAGGGGGCGCGAAAGGGTGCATGAAAAACTGTTTTTT.